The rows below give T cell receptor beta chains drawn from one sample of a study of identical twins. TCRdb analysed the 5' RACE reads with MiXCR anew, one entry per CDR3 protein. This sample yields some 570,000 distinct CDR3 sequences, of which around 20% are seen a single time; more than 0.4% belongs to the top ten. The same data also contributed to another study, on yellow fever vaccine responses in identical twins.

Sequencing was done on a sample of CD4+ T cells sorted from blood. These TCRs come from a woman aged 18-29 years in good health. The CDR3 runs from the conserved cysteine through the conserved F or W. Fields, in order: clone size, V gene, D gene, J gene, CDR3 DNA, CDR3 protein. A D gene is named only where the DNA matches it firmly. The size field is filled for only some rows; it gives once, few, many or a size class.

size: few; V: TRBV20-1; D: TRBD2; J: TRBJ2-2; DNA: TGCAGTGCTAGAGGACTAGCGGGGACCAATACGAACACCGGGGAGCTGTTTTTT; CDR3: CSARGLAGTNTNTGELFF
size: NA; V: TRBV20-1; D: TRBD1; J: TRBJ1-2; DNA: TGCAGTGCTGGACAGGGTTTTTCCTATGGCTACACCTTC; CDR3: CSAGQGFSYGYTF
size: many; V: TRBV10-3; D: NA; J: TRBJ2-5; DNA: TGTGCCATCAGAGGGTCGGCGCCCGAGACCCAGTACTTC; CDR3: CAIRGSAPETQYF
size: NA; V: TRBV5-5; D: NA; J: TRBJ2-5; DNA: TGTGCCAGCAGTCCGGGACCCCAAGAGACCCAGTACTTC; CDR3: CASSPGPQETQYF
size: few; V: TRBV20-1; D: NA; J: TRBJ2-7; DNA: TGCAGTGCTAGCGGCCGACTCTACGAGCAGTACTTC; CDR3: CSASGRLYEQYF
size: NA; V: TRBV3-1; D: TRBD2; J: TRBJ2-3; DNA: TGTGCCAGCAGCCAAGGGACTAGCGGGAGCTCAGATACGCAGTATTTT; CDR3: CASSQGTSGSSDTQYF
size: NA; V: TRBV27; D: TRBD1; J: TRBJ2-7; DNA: TGTGCCAGCAGCCTCGGGACAGCCCTAGTTGGCGAGCAGTACTTC; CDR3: CASSLGTALVGEQYF
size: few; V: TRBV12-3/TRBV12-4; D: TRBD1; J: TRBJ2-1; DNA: TGTGCCAGCCGTACAGGGGGCCGCGATGAGCAGTTCTTC; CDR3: CASRTGGRDEQFF
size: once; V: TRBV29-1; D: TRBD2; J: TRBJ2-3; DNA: TGCAGCGTTGGGGAGGGGAGAATTAGCACAGATACGCAGTATTTT; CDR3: CSVGEGRISTDTQYF
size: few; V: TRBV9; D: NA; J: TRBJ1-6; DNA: TGTGCCAGCAGCCCCCTGGACAGCTATAATTCACCCCTCCACTTT; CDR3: CASSPLDSYNSPLHF
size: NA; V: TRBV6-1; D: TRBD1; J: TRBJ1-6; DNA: TGTGCCAGCAGAGGGGGCTGGACCTATAATTCACCCCTCCACTTT; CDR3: CASRGGWTYNSPLHF
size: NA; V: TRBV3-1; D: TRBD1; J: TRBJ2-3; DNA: TGTGCCAGCAGCCTCGGGACAGGGGTGAACACAGATACGCAGTATTTT; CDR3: CASSLGTGVNTDTQYF
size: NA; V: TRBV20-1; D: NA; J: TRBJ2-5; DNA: TGCAGTGAGAGGGCTGCTAAGGAGACCCAGTACTTC; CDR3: CSERAAKETQYF
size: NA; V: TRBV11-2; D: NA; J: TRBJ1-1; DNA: TGTGCCAGCAGCTTAGAAACATTGCCGGGCACTGAAGCTTTCTTT; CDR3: CASSLETLPGTEAFF
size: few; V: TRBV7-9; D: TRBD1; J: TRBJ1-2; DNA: TGTGCCAGCAGCCCCAATATCGGGGACAGGGGCGGCGGCTACACCTTC; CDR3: CASSPNIGDRGGGYTF
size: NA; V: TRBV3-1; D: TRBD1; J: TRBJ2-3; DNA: TGTGCCAGCAGCCCACAGGGGGGCGGCACAGATACGCAGTATTTT; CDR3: CASSPQGGGTDTQYF
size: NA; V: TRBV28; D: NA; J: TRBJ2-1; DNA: TGTGCCAGCAGTTTAGCTCAGGGGATAAGGGGGCAGTTCTTC; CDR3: CASSLAQGIRGQFF
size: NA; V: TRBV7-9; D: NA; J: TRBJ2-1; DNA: TGTGCCAGCAGCCCAGCGGTAGCCAACAATGAGCAGTTCTTC; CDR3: CASSPAVANNEQFF
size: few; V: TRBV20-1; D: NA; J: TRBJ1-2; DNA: TGCAGTGCTAGAGACGGGGGCATTGGCTACACCTTC; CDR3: CSARDGGIGYTF
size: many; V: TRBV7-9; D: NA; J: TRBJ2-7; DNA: TGTGCCAGCAGCTTACGGGCAAACTACGAGCAGTACTTC; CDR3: CASSLRANYEQYF
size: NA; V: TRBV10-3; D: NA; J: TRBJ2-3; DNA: TGTGCCATCAGCCTTACCGGGGGATTTACAGATACGCAGTATTTT; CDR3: CAISLTGGFTDTQYF
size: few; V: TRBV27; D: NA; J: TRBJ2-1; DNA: TGTGCCAGCAGTAAAAGCCGGGGGGCCTCCGTGCCTGAGCAGTTCTTC; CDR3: CASSKSRGASVPEQFF
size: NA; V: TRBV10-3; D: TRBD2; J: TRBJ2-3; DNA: TGTGCCATCGGAGCGGGAGACCCAGATACGCAGTATTTT; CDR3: CAIGAGDPDTQYF